The source of this T cell receptor (beta chain) is a study of T cells in Graves' hyperthyroidism and ophthalmopathy. The CDR3 regions of TCR beta were amplified from RNA transcripts. With the HTBI primer set, the TCR CDR3 went through a first round of RT-PCR. TCRdb ran MiXCR on the multiplex PCR reads and lists one entry per CDR3 protein. In the table there are about 740,000 distinct CDR3 sequences, about 14% of which are singletons. Lactation, pregnancy, other autoimmune disease or uncontrolled infection excluded patients. The PBMCs had their origin in around 10 ml of fresh peripheral blood. The source material was blood. The sequence was obtained from a young woman with Graves' hyperthyroidism.

CDR3 nucleotide sequence: TGTGCCAGCAGTTACTCGAGTGCGGGAGTAAGCTACGAGCAGTACTTC. It specifies CASSYSSAGVSYEQYF. The V call is TRBV6-6, the J call TRBJ2-7; 7 positions match TRBD2. The CDR3 covers 16 residues. V trimming: 0 bases; J trimming: 3 bases; junction bases outside the gene matches: 8. Germline V CDR1 and CDR2: MNHNY, SVGAGI (reference sequence).